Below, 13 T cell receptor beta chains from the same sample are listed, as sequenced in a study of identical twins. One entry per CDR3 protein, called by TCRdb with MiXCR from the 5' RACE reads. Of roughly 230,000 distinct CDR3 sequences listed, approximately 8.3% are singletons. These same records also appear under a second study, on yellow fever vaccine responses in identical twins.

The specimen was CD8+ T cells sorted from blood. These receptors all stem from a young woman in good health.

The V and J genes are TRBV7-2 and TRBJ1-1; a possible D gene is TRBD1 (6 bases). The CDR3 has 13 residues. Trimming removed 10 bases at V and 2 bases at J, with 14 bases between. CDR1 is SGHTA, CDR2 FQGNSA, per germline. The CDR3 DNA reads TGTGCCATCACCACAGGGCCCAACACTGAAGCTTTCTTT. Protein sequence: CAITTGPNTEAFF. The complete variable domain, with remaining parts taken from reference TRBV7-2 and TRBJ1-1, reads GAGVSQSPSNKVTEKGKDVELRCDPISGHTALYWYRQSLGQGLEFLIYFQGNSAPDKSGLPSDRFSAERTGGSVSTLTIQRTQQEDSAVYLCAITTGPNTEAFFGQGTRLTVV.

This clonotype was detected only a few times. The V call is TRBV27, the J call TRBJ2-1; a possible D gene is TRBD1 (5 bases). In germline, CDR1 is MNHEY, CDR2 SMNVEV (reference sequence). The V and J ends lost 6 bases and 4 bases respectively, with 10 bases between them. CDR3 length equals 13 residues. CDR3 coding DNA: TGTGCCAGCAGGCCGACAGCTTACAATGAGCAGTTCTTC. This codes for CASRPTAYNEQFF.

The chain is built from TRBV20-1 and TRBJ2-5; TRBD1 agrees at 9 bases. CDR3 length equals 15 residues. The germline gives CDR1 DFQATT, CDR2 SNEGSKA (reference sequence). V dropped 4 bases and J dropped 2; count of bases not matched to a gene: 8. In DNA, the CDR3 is TGCAGTGCTAAGGACAGGGGCGGAAGTCAAGAGACCCAGTACTTC. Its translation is CSAKDRGGSQETQYF.

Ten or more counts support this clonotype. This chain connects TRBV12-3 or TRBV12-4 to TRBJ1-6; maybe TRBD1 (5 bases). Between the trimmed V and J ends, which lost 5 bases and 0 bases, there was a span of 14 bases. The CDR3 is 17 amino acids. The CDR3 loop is CASSLLQEPSYNSPLHF. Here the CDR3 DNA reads TGTGCCAGCAGTCTCCTACAGGAGCCCTCCTATAATTCACCCCTCCACTTT.

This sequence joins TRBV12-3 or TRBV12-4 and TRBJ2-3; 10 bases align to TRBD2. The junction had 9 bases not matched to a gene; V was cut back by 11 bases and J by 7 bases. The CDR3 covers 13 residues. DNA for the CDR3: TGTGCCGCTAGCGGGGGCGACCGGCATACGCAGTATTTT. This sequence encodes CAASGGDRHTQYF.

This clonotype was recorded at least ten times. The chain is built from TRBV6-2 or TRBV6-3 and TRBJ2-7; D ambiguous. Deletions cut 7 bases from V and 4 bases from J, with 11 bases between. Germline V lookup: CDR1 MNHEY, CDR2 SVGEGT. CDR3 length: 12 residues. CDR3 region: CASMGLPYEQYF. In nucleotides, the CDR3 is TGTGCCAGCATGGGCCTTCCTTACGAGCAGTACTTC.

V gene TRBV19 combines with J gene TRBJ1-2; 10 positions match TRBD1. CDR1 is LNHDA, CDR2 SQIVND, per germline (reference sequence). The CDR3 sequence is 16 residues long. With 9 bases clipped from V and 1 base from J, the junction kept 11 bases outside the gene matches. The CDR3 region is CASIPGQGTFNYGYTF. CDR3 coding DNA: TGTGCCAGCATACCGGGACAGGGGACATTTAACTATGGCTACACCTTC.

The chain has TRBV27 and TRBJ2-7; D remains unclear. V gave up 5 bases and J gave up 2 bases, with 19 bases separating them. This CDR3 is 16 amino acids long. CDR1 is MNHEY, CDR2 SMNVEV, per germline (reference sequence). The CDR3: CASSLGRVGPPYEQYF. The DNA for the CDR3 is TGTGCCAGCAGTCTAGGACGGGTTGGCCCACCCTACGAGCAGTACTTC.

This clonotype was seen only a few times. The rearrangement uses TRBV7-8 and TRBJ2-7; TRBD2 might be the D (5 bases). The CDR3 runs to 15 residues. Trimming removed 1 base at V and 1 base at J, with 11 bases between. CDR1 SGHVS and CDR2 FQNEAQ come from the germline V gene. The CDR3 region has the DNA TGTGCCAGCAGCTTAGGCGGTAGCGCGTCCTACGAGCAGTACTTC. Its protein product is CASSLGGSASYEQYF. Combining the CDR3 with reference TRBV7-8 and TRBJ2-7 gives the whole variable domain GAGVSQSPRYKVAKRGQDVALRCDPISGHVSLFWYQQALGQGPEFLTYFQNEAQLDKSGLPSDRFFAERPEGSVSTLKIQRTQQEDSAVYLCASSLGGSASYEQYFGPGTRLTVT.

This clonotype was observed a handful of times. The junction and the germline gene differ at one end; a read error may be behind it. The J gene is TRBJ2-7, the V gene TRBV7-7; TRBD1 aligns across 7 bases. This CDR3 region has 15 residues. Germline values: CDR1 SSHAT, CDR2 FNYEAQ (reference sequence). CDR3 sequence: CASSAHTGDSYEQYF. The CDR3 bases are TGTGCTAGCAGCGCTCACACAGGGGACTCCTACGAGCAGTACTTC.

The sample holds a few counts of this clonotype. The DNA of the CDR3 is TGCAGTGCTAGAGAAAACAGGGGATACAATGAGCAGTTCTTC. It translates to CSARENRGYNEQFF. The V gene is TRBV20-1, the J gene TRBJ2-1; 7 bases map to TRBD1. Per germline, CDR1 DFQATT and CDR2 SNEGSKA (reference sequence). Trimming removed 0 bases from V and 4 bases from J; junction bases left unmatched: 3. This CDR3 is 14 amino acids long.

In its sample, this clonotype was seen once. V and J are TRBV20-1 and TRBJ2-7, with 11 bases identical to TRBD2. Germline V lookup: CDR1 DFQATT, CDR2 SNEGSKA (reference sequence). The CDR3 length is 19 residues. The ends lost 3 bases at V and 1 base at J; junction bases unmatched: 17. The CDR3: CSARPRGNSGRASSYEQYF. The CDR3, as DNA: TGCAGTGCTAGGCCTCGCGGTAATAGCGGGAGGGCCTCTTCCTACGAGCAGTACTTC.

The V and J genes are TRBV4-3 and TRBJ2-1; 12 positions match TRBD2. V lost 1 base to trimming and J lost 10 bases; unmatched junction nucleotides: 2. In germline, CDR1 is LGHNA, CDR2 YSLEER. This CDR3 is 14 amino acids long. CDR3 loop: CASSQASGRAEQFF. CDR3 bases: TGCGCCAGCAGCCAAGCTAGCGGGAGGGCCGAGCAGTTCTTC.